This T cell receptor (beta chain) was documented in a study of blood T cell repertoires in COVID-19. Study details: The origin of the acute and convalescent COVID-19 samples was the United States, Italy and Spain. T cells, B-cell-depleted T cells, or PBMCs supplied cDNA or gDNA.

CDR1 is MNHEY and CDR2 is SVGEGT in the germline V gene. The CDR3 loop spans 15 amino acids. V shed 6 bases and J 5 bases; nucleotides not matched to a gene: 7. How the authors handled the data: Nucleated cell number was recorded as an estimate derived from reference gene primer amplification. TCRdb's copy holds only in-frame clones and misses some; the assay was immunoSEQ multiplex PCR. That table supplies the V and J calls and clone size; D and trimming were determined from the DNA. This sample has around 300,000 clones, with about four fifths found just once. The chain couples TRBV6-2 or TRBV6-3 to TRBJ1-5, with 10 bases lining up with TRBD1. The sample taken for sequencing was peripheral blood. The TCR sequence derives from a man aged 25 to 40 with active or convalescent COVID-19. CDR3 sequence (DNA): TGTGCCAGCAGCCGAGACAGGGGGCAACATCAGCCCCAGCATTTT. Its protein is CASSRDRGQHQPQHF.